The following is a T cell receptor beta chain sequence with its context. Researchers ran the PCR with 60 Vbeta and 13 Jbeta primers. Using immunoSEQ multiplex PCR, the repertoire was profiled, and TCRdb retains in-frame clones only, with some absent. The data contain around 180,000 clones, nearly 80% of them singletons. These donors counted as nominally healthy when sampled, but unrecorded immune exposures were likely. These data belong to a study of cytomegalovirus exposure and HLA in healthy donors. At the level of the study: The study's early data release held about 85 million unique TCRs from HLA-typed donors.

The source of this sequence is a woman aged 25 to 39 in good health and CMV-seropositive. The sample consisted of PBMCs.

The CDR3 coding sequence is TGTGCCAGTAGGTTCAGGGGGTCTCAAGCTTTCTTT. Residues: CASRFRGSQAFF. The rearrangement joins TRBV19 to TRBJ1-1, with TRBD1 matching over 7 bases. Germline V gene lookup returns CDR1 LNHDA and CDR2 SQIVND (reference sequence). The CDR3 loop spans 12 amino acids. V was clipped by 6 bases and J by 9 bases; unmatched bases: 7.